Following are 2 T cell receptor beta chains from one sample sequenced in a study of CD8+ T cells in alopecia areata (dated by TCRdb to the late 2010s). The library relied on the immunoSEQ multiplex PCR assay. RNA was extracted from all samples and reverse transcribed into cDNA, which served as template for TCR sequencing. TCRdb mirrors the immuneACCESS table, restricted to in-frame sequences. Some clones are absent from its copies; in checked studies, under half trace to an unresolved V gene, and the reason for the others is unknown. This sample gives 120,000 or so clones in total; 58% of them show up just once. The ten largest clonotypes hold around 30% of the sample. What the time point label conveys for this sample: four to five weeks on oral tofacitinib. This specimen's treatment or condition label, interpreted: oral pan-JAK inhibitor, 5-10 mg twice daily. The material was CD8+ T cells sorted from blood, obtained at week 4, from a patient treated with tofacitinib. The source of these receptors is a human donor with alopecia areata.

This chain joins TRBV25-1 and TRBJ2-3; unclear D gene. CDR1 MGHDK and CDR2 SYGVNS come from the germline V gene. V dropped 6 bases and J dropped 5 bases, with 6 bases sitting between them. The CDR3 length is 11 residues. CDR3 amino acids: CASSRRDTQYF. CDR3 sequence (DNA): TGTGCCAGCAGCCGGAGAGATACGCAGTATTTT.

V usage is TRBV30 and J usage is TRBJ2-7, with D perhaps matching TRBD2 (6 bases). Germline CDR1 is GTSNPN and CDR2 is SVGIG (reference sequence). The CDR3 sequence is 12 residues long. V was pared by 4 bases and J by 1 base, with 8 bases between. For the CDR3, the DNA is TGTGCCTGGATTGCGGGGTCCTACGAGCAGTACTTC. It encodes CAWIAGSYEQYF.